The 26 T cell receptor beta chains listed next were all sequenced from one sample in a study of early T cells in non-severe SARS-CoV-2 infection. One entry per CDR3 protein, called by TCRdb with MiXCR from the 5' RACE reads. The sample records 100,000 to 120,000 distinct CDR3 sequences, roughly an eighth being singletons. Sequencing was performed on whole blood, taken at baseline. All receptors derive from an adult who was a healthcare worker with PCR-confirmed SARS-CoV-2 infection or an uninfected control (not recorded which).

The table lists this clonotype with many counts. The V gene is TRBV20-1, the J gene TRBJ2-3; the match to TRBD2 covers 8 bases. CDR1 and CDR2 from the germline V gene are DFQATT and SNEGSKA (reference sequence). The J segment lost 5 bases and the V segment lost 6 bases, leaving 13 bases of the junction unmatched. The CDR3 runs 15 residues. This CDR3 reads CSANPLAGGGDTQYF. The CDR3 DNA is TGCAGTGCCAACCCCCTGGCGGGAGGCGGAGATACGCAGTATTTT.

V and J are TRBV7-9 and TRBJ2-1; D is unresolved. The CDR3 is 13 amino acids. With 5 bases removed from V and 6 bases from J, the gap between germline ends came to 11 bases. Germline V lookup: CDR1 SEHNR, CDR2 FQNEAQ (reference sequence). The CDR3 coding sequence is TGTGCCAGCAGCAATCTGCGTGGCAATGAGCAGTTCTTC. Protein product: CASSNLRGNEQFF.

The gene calls are TRBV19 and TRBJ1-2; TRBD1 aligns across 8 bases. Looked up from germline, CDR1 is LNHDA and CDR2 is SQIVND (reference sequence). This CDR3 is 14 amino acids long. V trimming: 9 bases; J trimming: 8 bases; junction bases outside the gene matches: 14. CDR3 in DNA: TGTGCCAGCCGCCCGACAGGGGTGTTTTACGGCTACACCTTC. Translating gives CASRPTGVFYGYTF.

As DNA, the CDR3 is TGTGCCAGCAGCTTAACGGGACTAGCGGGAGGGCAGTTCTTC. It translates to CASSLTGLAGGQFF. This chain uses TRBV7-3 with TRBJ2-1; 15 bases are shared with TRBD2. The CDR3 covers 14 residues. V lost 0 bases, J lost 12 bases, and 0 bases stayed unmatched. Germline V gene data show CDR1 as SGHTA and CDR2 as FQGTGA.

The chain has TRBV28 and TRBJ2-2, with 7 bases identical to TRBD2. V shed 1 base, J shed 7 bases, and the junction held 6 bases outside the gene matches. The length of the CDR3 is 15 residues. CDR1 and CDR2 (germline): MDHEN, SYDVKM. The CDR3 bases are TGTGCCAGCAGTTTATCTTTCGGGGGGAGCGGGGAGCTGTTTTTT. This sequence encodes CASSLSFGGSGELFF.

The chain is built from TRBV20-1 and TRBJ1-1; no reliable D call. V was pared by 4 bases and J by 1 base, with 10 bases between. CDR3 length equals 13 residues. Germline lookup yields CDR1 DFQATT and CDR2 SNEGSKA (reference sequence). The CDR3, as DNA: TGCAGTGCTACCTCCGTAGGGAACACTGAAGCTTTCTTT. This encodes CSATSVGNTEAFF.

In this sample, this clonotype turned up a few times. The J gene is TRBJ1-5, the V gene TRBV6-6; D might be TRBD1 (5 bases). Germline values: CDR1 MNHNY, CDR2 SVGAGI (reference sequence). Trimming shortened V by 3 bases and J by 7 bases, and 13 bases separated the two germline ends. CDR3 length equals 14 residues. In nucleotides, the CDR3 is TGTGCCAGCAGTTATGGGGGGGTAACGCAGCCCCAGCATTTT. This sequence encodes CASSYGGVTQPQHF.

The V call is TRBV12-3 or TRBV12-4, the J call TRBJ2-7; 7 bases agree with TRBD1. J gave up 3 bases and V 7 bases, and 9 bases lay outside the gene matches. There are 14 residues in the CDR3. CDR3 protein: CASTISTGYYEQYF. CDR3 coding DNA: TGTGCCAGCACTATATCGACAGGGTACTACGAGCAGTACTTC.

This clonotype has more than one count but fewer than ten. This chain links TRBV4-1 with TRBJ2-1, with 10 bases identical to TRBD2. This CDR3 contains 15 residues. Trimming removed 4 bases from V and 4 bases from J; junction bases left unmatched: 4. Germline lookup yields CDR1 MGHRA and CDR2 YSYEKL. The CDR3 reads CASSLLAGDYNEQFF. The CDR3 DNA reads as TGCGCCAGCAGCCTCCTAGCGGGGGATTACAATGAGCAGTTCTTC.

The gene calls are TRBV14 and TRBJ1-1; no clear D gene. Germline loops: CDR1 SGHDN, CDR2 FVKESK. The CDR3 extends over 16 amino acids. V lost 3 bases to trimming and J lost 1 base, with 15 bases between them. The CDR3 region has the DNA TGTGCCAGCAGCCAGGACTCCATAGGAGAGAACACTGAAGCTTTCTTT. Amino acid sequence: CASSQDSIGENTEAFF.

The V and J genes are TRBV12-3 or TRBV12-4 and TRBJ2-3, with 11 bases matching TRBD2. This CDR3 is 17 amino acids long. Losses at the gene ends were 5 bases for V and 6 bases for J; bases not matched to a gene: 13. Here the CDR3 reads CASSPKGTSGVRDTQYF. The DNA for the CDR3 is TGTGCCAGCAGTCCCAAGGGGACTAGCGGCGTTCGGGATACGCAGTATTTT.

The genes are TRBV12-3 or TRBV12-4 and TRBJ1-5; D is unclear. The CDR3 is made up of 12 amino acids. The V end was cut by 1 base, the J end by 11 bases, with 9 bases between. CDR3: CASSLGGRAQHF. The CDR3 DNA sequence: TGTGCCAGCAGTTTAGGAGGGCGAGCCCAGCATTTT.

The V gene is TRBV6-5, the J gene TRBJ1-6; 10 nucleotides match TRBD1. Germline V gene sequence: CDR1 MNHEY, CDR2 SVGAGI. This CDR3 is built from 15 residues. The V and J ends lost 6 bases and 9 bases, in that order; junction bases with no gene match: 8. The DNA for the CDR3 is TGTGCCAGCAGGAAGACAGGGGGCTCCTTTTCACCCCTCCACTTT. Encoded protein: CASRKTGGSFSPLHF.

Ten or more counts support this clonotype. The chain has TRBV10-3 and TRBJ2-1; the D gene is possibly TRBD1 (6 bases). The CDR3 extends over 12 amino acids. Trimming removed 4 bases at V and 6 bases at J, with 7 bases between. Germline V gives CDR1 ENHRY, CDR2 SYGVKD. CDR3 in amino acids: CAISATGNEQFF. The CDR3 coding sequence is TGTGCCATCAGTGCGACAGGCAATGAGCAGTTCTTC.

This clonotype was seen a few times. This chain joins TRBV29-1 and TRBJ1-6; 9 positions agree with TRBD1. Germline assignment: CDR1 SQVTM and CDR2 ANQGSEA. V lost 6 bases and J lost 6; bases outside the gene matches: 6. The CDR3 contains 14 residues. The chain's CDR3 is CSVTTGGANSPLHF. In nucleotides, the CDR3 is TGCAGCGTCACGACAGGGGGAGCTAATTCACCCCTCCACTTT.

In this sample, this clonotype turned up a few times. The CDR3 bases are TGCGCCAGCAGCTTGGTCGGGCACCCCACTGAAGCTTTCTTT. This codes for CASSLVGHPTEAFF. The rearrangement links TRBV5-1 to TRBJ1-1; D is undetermined. Germline V gene sequence: CDR1 SGHRS, CDR2 YFSETQ. V lost 0 bases and J lost 4, with 10 bases in between. The CDR3 is 14 residues long.

The genes are TRBV2 and TRBJ1-5; a possible D gene is TRBD1 (6 bases). With 5 bases removed from V and 2 bases from J, the gap between germline ends came to 16 bases. CDR1 and CDR2 from the germline V gene are SNHLY and FYNNEI. This CDR3 contains 16 residues. The CDR3 DNA is TGTGCCAGCAGTCCCTTACAGGGTGTGGGCAATCAGCCCCAGCATTTT. It encodes CASSPLQGVGNQPQHF.

V and J are TRBV4-1 and TRBJ1-2, with 7 bases fitting TRBD1. The germline V gene encodes CDR1 MGHRA and CDR2 YSYEKL. This CDR3 is built from 17 residues. V trimming: 0 bases; J trimming: 3 bases; junction bases outside the gene matches: 10. CDR3 residues: CASSQDIGAGGDYGYTF. DNA of the CDR3: TGCGCCAGCAGCCAAGATATAGGGGCAGGGGGTGACTATGGCTACACCTTC.

The V call is TRBV7-9, the J call TRBJ1-4; D call uncertain. The V gene lost 11 bases and the J gene lost 7 bases, with 11 bases spanning the gap. The length of the CDR3 is 11 residues. Germline V CDR1 and CDR2: SEHNR, FQNEAQ (reference sequence). The CDR3 DNA reads as TGTGCCGCAGGTACGGGTGAAAAACTGTTTTTT. The encoded protein is CAAGTGEKLFF. The whole variable domain, filled in from reference TRBV7-9 and TRBJ1-4, reads DTGVSQNPRHKITKRGQNVTFRCDPISEHNRLYWYRQTLGQGPEFLTYFQNEAQLEKSRLLSDRFSAERPKGSFSTLEIQRTEQGDSAMYLCAAGTGEKLFFGSGTQLSVL.

This clonotype was seen many times. V is TRBV5-1 and J is TRBJ1-1; TRBD1 is a possible D gene (6 bases). Per germline, CDR1 SGHRS and CDR2 YFSETQ. The germline V and J ends were trimmed by 0 bases and 1 base, with 10 bases remaining between them. This CDR3 has 15 residues. The CDR3 nucleotides are TGCGCCAGCAGCTTGGGGCAGGGGCCGAACACTGAAGCTTTCTTT. As protein: CASSLGQGPNTEAFF.

In this sample, this clonotype turned up once. The genes are TRBV4-1 and TRBJ2-1; perhaps D is TRBD1 or TRBD2 (5 bases each). Germline V CDR1 and CDR2: MGHRA, YSYEKL. This CDR3 has 13 amino acids. With 4 bases removed from V and 10 bases from J, the gap between germline ends came to 14 bases. The CDR3 nucleotides read TGCGCCAGCAGCCGAGGGGCCTCGTGGGAGCAGTTCTTC. Translating gives CASSRGASWEQFF.

This clonotype was counted at least ten times. The chain carries TRBV6-5 and TRBJ1-2, with 8 bases matching TRBD1. V lost 7 bases to trimming and J lost 2 bases; unmatched junction nucleotides: 9. The CDR3 consists of 15 residues. From germline, CDR1 is MNHEY and CDR2 SVGAGI. Here the CDR3 DNA reads TGTGCCAGCAAGATACCGGGACAGGCGAACTATGGCTACACCTTC. It is translated as CASKIPGQANYGYTF.

This rearrangement joins TRBV18 to TRBJ2-3; D is unresolved. V lost 0 bases to trimming and J lost 10 bases, with 11 bases between them. The germline V gene encodes CDR1 KGHSH and CDR2 LQKENI. The CDR3 is made up of 13 amino acids. The CDR3 sequence is CASSPPTVLSQYF. In DNA, the CDR3 is TGTGCCAGCTCACCACCGACGGTGTTATCGCAGTATTTT. Complete variable domain (other parts from reference TRBV18 and TRBJ2-3): NAGVMQNPRHLVRRRGQEARLRCSPMKGHSHVYWYRQLPEEGLKFMVYLQKENIIDESGMPKERFSAEFPKEGPSILRIQQVVRGDSAAYFCASSPPTVLSQYFGPGTRLTVL.

CDR3 nucleotides: TGTGCCAGCAGCTATTCGACTGATAGCTCCTACGAGCAGTACTTC. Its translation: CASSYSTDSSYEQYF. The V call is TRBV13, the J call TRBJ2-7; no reliable D call. The CDR3 sequence is 15 residues long. The germline CDR1 and CDR2 sequences are PRHDT and FYEKMQ (reference sequence). V was cut by 4 bases and J by 0 bases, with 13 bases left in between.

This clonotype was seen a handful of times. The chain is built from TRBV7-3 and TRBJ2-2, with a weak D call TRBD2 (6 bases). This CDR3 spans 15 amino acids. V was cut by 1 base and J by 7 bases, with 13 bases left in between. The germline V gene has CDR1 SGHTA and CDR2 FQGTGA. As DNA, the CDR3 is TGTGCCAGCAGCTTAAGCACTAGCCGAAGCGGGGAGCTGTTTTTT. It encodes CASSLSTSRSGELFF.

The genes are TRBV27 and TRBJ1-1; tentatively, D is TRBD1 (6 bases). Trimming removed 5 bases at V and 6 bases at J, with 19 bases between. Germline V gene sequence: CDR1 MNHEY, CDR2 SMNVEV (reference sequence). CDR3 length equals 15 residues. The CDR3 DNA follows: TGTGCCAGCAGTATCCATCCGGGACAAACCGCTGAAGCTTTCTTT. Its protein product is CASSIHPGQTAEAFF.